This T cell receptor beta chain was documented in a study of T cells in localized non-small cell lung cancer. Overall study results and limits: Elevated blood T cell density was associated with longer overall survival. As only one tumor region underwent sequencing, heterogeneity remains possible. Tumor showed lower T cell clonality than uninvolved adjacent lung, where it was highest. Appearances in adjacent lung were noted for a median 57 of the top 100 tumor clones.

Points on this clone: Its specificity is not known.

The protocol was immunoSEQ multiplex PCR, while the TCRdb copy is restricted to in-frame clones and leaves out a portion. The sample holds some 27,000 clones, roughly 90% seen once. This CDR3 region has 15 residues. The V gene's germline CDR1 is LGHNA and CDR2 YSLEER. Unmatched junction bases numbered 4, after V lost 1 base and J lost 3 bases. The chain uses TRBV4-3 and TRBJ2-3; 7 bases line up with TRBD1. Sequencing was performed on peripheral blood, taken before any cancer treatment. The TCR originated in a woman between 18 and 55 years old with stage I lung adenocarcinoma. The CDR3 spells CASSQVGGNTDTQYF. The CDR3 nucleotides are TGCGCCAGCAGCCAAGTAGGGGGCAATACAGATACGCAGTATTTT.